A selection of T cell receptor beta chains follows, all from one sample in a study of cytomegalovirus exposure and HLA in healthy donors. The table came from immunoSEQ multiplex PCR; TCRdb's copy has only in-frame clones and leaves some out. The table lists approximately 160,000 clones, around 80% of them singletons. Sequenced input: PBMCs. These receptors were obtained from a male donor in good health and CMV-seronegative. Each CDR3 is given with its conserved first and last residue. The D gene is left open where the match is weak. Size values are once, few and many counts, or a class for expanded clones, and some rows have none.

TRBV28	TRBJ2-1	.	TRBD2	CAGASGLAGDEQFF	TGTGCCGGGGCCTCGGGACTAGCGGGAGACGAGCAGTTCTTC
TRBV11-2	TRBJ2-2	.	.	CASSLVGSPSTGELFF	TGTGCCAGCAGCTTAGTCGGGAGTCCGAGCACCGGGGAGCTGTTTTTT
TRBV4-1	TRBJ2-5	few	TRBD2	CASSQDGGIGETQYF	TGCGCCAGCAGCCAAGACGGGGGGATTGGGGAGACCCAGTACTTC
TRBV7-2	TRBJ2-5	.	.	CASSLGVATIQETQYF	TGTGCCAGCAGCTTAGGGGTAGCGACCATCCAAGAGACCCAGTACTTC
TRBV19	TRBJ1-2	.	TRBD1	CASSRGQTNYGYTF	TGTGCCAGTAGCCGGGGACAGACTAACTATGGCTACACCTTC
TRBV11-3	TRBJ2-2	.	TRBD1	CASSLTGTGFGGELFF	TGTGCCAGCAGCTTAACCGGGACAGGATTCGGCGGGGAGCTGTTTTTT
TRBV7-2	TRBJ1-5	.	.	CASSPYSYSNQPQHF	TGTGCCAGCAGCCCCTACAGTTATAGCAATCAGCCCCAGCATTTT
TRBV29-1	TRBJ2-7	.	TRBD2	CSVATSGAYEQYF	TGCAGCGTTGCGACTAGCGGGGCCTACGAGCAGTACTTC
TRBV5-6	TRBJ1-1	.	TRBD1	CASSWPTGDTEAFF	TGTGCCAGCAGCTGGCCCACAGGGGACACTGAAGCTTTCTTT
TRBV9	TRBJ2-2	.	TRBD1	CASSVPKTGTAYTGELFF	TGTGCCAGCAGCGTGCCGAAAACCGGGACAGCTTACACCGGGGAGCTGTTTTTT
TRBV11-3	TRBJ2-2	.	.	CASSFLYGSGLGGELFF	TGTGCCAGCAGCTTCCTGTATGGTAGCGGCCTCGGCGGGGAGCTGTTTTTT
TRBV7-8	TRBJ2-7	.	TRBD1	CASSLGQAGGAEQYF	TGTGCCAGCAGCTTAGGCCAGGCAGGGGGCGCCGAGCAGTACTTC
TRBV6-1	TRBJ1-2	.	.	CASTETGDTNYGYTF	TGTGCCAGCACCGAAACCGGGGACACCAACTATGGCTACACCTTC
TRBV13	TRBJ2-7	.	.	CASSFLSDTSSYEQYF	TGTGCCAGCAGCTTCCTTTCCGACACCAGCTCCTACGAGCAGTACTTC
TRBV27	TRBJ2-2	few	.	CASYPLWLSTGELFF	TGTGCCAGCTATCCCTTGTGGCTGTCCACCGGGGAGCTGTTTTTT
TRBV6-1	TRBJ2-7	.	TRBD1	CARQGVWGLDEQYF	TGTGCCAGACAGGGGGTTTGGGGGCTGGACGAGCAGTACTTC
TRBV6-1	TRBJ1-2	once	TRBD1	CASSEATRGPYGYTF	TGTGCCAGCAGTGAAGCGACAAGGGGGCCCTATGGCTACACCTTC
TRBV30	TRBJ1-1	.	.	CAWSVGRFMNTEAFF	TGTGCCTGGAGTGTGGGGCGGTTCATGAACACTGAAGCTTTCTTT
TRBV6-1	TRBJ1-5	.	.	CASRATGNQPQHF	TGTGCCAGCAGGGCTACAGGGAATCAGCCCCAGCATTTT
TRBV9	TRBJ2-7	.	.	CASSVGASSSYEQYF	TGTGCCAGCAGCGTTGGGGCGTCAAGCTCCTACGAGCAGTACTTC
TRBV7-9	TRBJ1-2	.	.	CASSLGSYGYTF	TGTGCCAGCAGCTTAGGCAGCTATGGCTACACCTTC
TRBV28	TRBJ2-1	.	TRBD2	CASTRTSGSLWLTGQFF	TGTGCCAGCACCAGGACTAGCGGGAGCTTATGGTTGACTGGGCAGTTCTTC
TRBV2	TRBJ2-1	.	TRBD2	CASRTSGGNYNEQFF	TGTGCCAGCAGGACTAGCGGGGGCAACTACAATGAGCAGTTCTTC
TRBV9	TRBJ2-2	.	TRBD1	CASSVSGTGTGELFF	TGTGCCAGCAGCGTAAGCGGGACAGGGACCGGGGAGCTGTTTTTT
TRBV9	TRBJ1-4	.	.	CASSVGERRAEKLFF	TGTGCCAGCAGCGTAGGGGAGAGGAGGGCTGAAAAACTGTTTTTT
TRBV9	TRBJ1-2	.	.	CASSGGGQSGYTF	TGTGCCAGCAGCGGGGGCGGACAGTCTGGCTACACCTTC
TRBV27	TRBJ2-5	.	.	CASSFVREETQYF	TGTGCCAGCAGTTTTGTGAGGGAAGAGACCCAGTACTTC
TRBV5-8	TRBJ1-5	.	.	CASSFTSNQPQHF	TGTGCCAGCAGCTTTACAAGCAATCAGCCCCAGCATTTT
TRBV15	TRBJ1-2	.	TRBD1	CATSRVGQYYGYTF	TGTGCCACCAGCAGAGTGGGACAGTACTATGGCTACACCTTC
TRBV30	TRBJ2-1	.	.	CAWSGPLRGEQFF	TGTGCCTGGAGTGGTCCCCTAAGGGGTGAGCAGTTCTTC
TRBV19	TRBJ2-7	.	.	CASSPTGSYEQYF	TGTGCCAGTAGTCCCACAGGGTCCTACGAGCAGTACTTC
TRBV14	TRBJ2-5	once	.	CASTQYGQLQTQYF	TGTGCCAGCACCCAATACGGACAGTTACAGACCCAGTACTTC
TRBV18	TRBJ1-1	.	.	CASSPDSHTEAFF	TGTGCCAGCTCACCGGACAGCCACACTGAAGCTTTCTTT
TRBV9	TRBJ2-7	once	TRBD2	CASSVGTSGSFEQYF	TGTGCCAGCAGCGTTGGGACTAGCGGGAGCTTCGAGCAGTACTTC
TRBV9	TRBJ2-7	.	.	CASSVSPPSEQYF	TGTGCCAGCAGCGTAAGCCCCCCCTCCGAGCAGTACTTC
TRBV2	TRBJ2-1	.	TRBD2	CASRRTRDNEQFF	TGTGCCAGCAGACGGACTAGAGACAATGAGCAGTTCTTC
TRBV11-2	TRBJ2-7	.	TRBD2	CASSWTSGSYEQYF	TGTGCCAGCAGCTGGACTAGCGGATCCTACGAGCAGTACTTC
TRBV12-1	TRBJ2-3	.	.	CASSRQTSGPFTGTQYF	TGTGCCAGCAGCCGCCAGACTAGCGGGCCCTTTACGGGTACGCAGTATTTT
TRBV7-2	TRBJ2-3	.	.	CASSFQPASSTDTQYF	TGTGCCAGCAGCTTTCAACCAGCGTCTAGCACAGATACGCAGTATTTT
TRBV10-3	TRBJ1-1	.	TRBD1	CAIKPGQGEFAEAFF	TGTGCCATTAAACCGGGACAGGGGGAATTCGCTGAAGCTTTCTTT
TRBV6-1	TRBJ1-2	.	.	CASSDQVTGYTF	TGTGCCAGCAGTGACCAGGTGACAGGCTACACCTTC
TRBV27	TRBJ2-7	.	TRBD1	CASSLSGTGPYEQYF	TGTGCCAGCAGTTTATCCGGGACAGGACCCTACGAGCAGTACTTC
TRBV27	TRBJ2-3	.	.	CASSRRGLHADTQYF	TGTGCCAGCAGCCGACGTGGACTCCACGCAGATACGCAGTATTTT
TRBV7-9	TRBJ2-7	few	.	CASSTTGITRYEQYF	TGTGCCAGCAGCACTACAGGCATTACACGCTACGAGCAGTACTTC
TRBV18	TRBJ1-1	.	TRBD1	CASSPATGVSTEAFF	TGTGCCAGCTCACCGGCAACAGGGGTATCCACTGAAGCTTTCTTT
TRBV6-5	TRBJ2-7	.	.	CASSPTGPGDEQYF	TGTGCCAGCAGCCCCACAGGGCCCGGGGACGAGCAGTACTTC
TRBV9	TRBJ2-3	few	TRBD2	CASSVGGTAGNTQYF	TGTGCCAGCAGCGTCGGGGGAACAGCGGGAAATACGCAGTATTTT
TRBV10-2	TRBJ1-1	.	TRBD1	CASTRDSGETEAFF	TGCGCCAGCACCAGGGACAGTGGAGAGACTGAAGCTTTCTTT
TRBV13	TRBJ2-2	.	TRBD2	CASSVSGAFDTGELFF	TGTGCCAGCAGCGTGAGCGGGGCTTTTGACACCGGGGAGCTGTTTTTT
TRBV7-3	TRBJ2-1	.	.	CASSTNFRGSEQFF	TGTGCCAGCAGCACAAACTTCAGGGGTTCTGAGCAGTTCTTC
TRBV4-2	TRBJ2-7	.	TRBD1	CASSRGQGLVHEQYF	TGTGCCAGCAGCCGAGGACAGGGGCTGGTACACGAGCAGTACTTC
TRBV19	TRBJ2-1	.	.	CASSIGGVTEQFF	TGTGCCAGTAGTATAGGGGGGGTGACTGAGCAGTTCTTC
TRBV6-5	TRBJ1-5	.	.	CASSLQGFNQPQHF	TGTGCCAGCAGTTTACAGGGTTTCAATCAGCCCCAGCATTTT
TRBV10-3	TRBJ2-3	.	.	CAISAYESTDTQYF	TGTGCCATCAGTGCCTATGAGAGCACAGATACGCAGTATTTT
TRBV19	TRBJ2-1	once	.	CASSYRSSYNEQFF	TGTGCCAGTAGTTACAGGAGCTCCTACAATGAGCAGTTCTTC
TRBV7-9	TRBJ1-2	.	.	CASSVGQLDGYTF	TGTGCCAGCAGCGTTGGACAGCTAGATGGCTACACCTTC
TRBV4-3	TRBJ2-3	.	TRBD2	CASSPGGGETDTQYF	TGCGCCAGCAGCCCGGGGGGGGGCGAAACAGATACGCAGTATTTT
TRBV6-5	TRBJ1-2	once	.	CASSPPGIYGYTF	TGTGCCAGCAGTCCACCCGGGATCTATGGCTACACCTTC
TRBV7-6	TRBJ2-3	.	TRBD1	CASSTGQGYTDTQYF	TGTGCCAGCAGCACGGGACAGGGATACACAGATACGCAGTATTTT